One and the same sample provided the 5 T cell receptor beta chains below, sequenced in a study of T cells in women clearing cervical HPV infection. Clones were read by immunoSEQ multiplex PCR, and TCRdb kept only the in-frame ones, dropping some. This repertoire comprises more than 20,000 clones; its ten largest clones make up around 9.3%. The sequenced material came from blood buffy coat. These receptor sequences come from a woman aged 18-70 years with a cervical HPV16 infection that either progressed to CIN3+ or cleared (not recorded which).

Worth noting for this clone: The read gets to within 3 residues of the CDR3 end, and the germline J gene fills in the rest. The rearrangement uses TRBV19 and TRBJ2-3; 11 bases line up with TRBD2. V shed 5 bases, J shed 4 bases, and the junction held 14 bases outside the gene matches. The V gene's germline CDR1 is LNHDA and CDR2 SQIVND (reference sequence). This CDR3 is 18 amino acids long. The CDR3 DNA, read in part, is TGTGCCAGTAGTTCCCCCCGTGGTAGCGGGGGGGGTGCAGATACG. Amino acids: CASSSPRGSGGGADT. The whole CDR3 sequence reads CASSSPRGSGGGADTQYF.

Notes on this clone: The read halts 3 residues ahead of the CDR3 end, with the missing end drawn from the germline J gene. V usage is TRBV2 and J usage is TRBJ1-2; D unresolved. Looked up from germline, CDR1 is SNHLY and CDR2 is FYNNEI. CDR3 length: 16 residues. CDR3 residues: CASSGVTSGSSYDYTF. The covered CDR3 bases are TGTGCCAGCAGTGGAGTGACTAGCGGGTCCTCCTACGAC.

Regarding this clone: The read finishes 3 residues shy of the CDR3 end, and the germline J gene is used to complete it. The V gene is TRBV18, the J gene TRBJ1-6; D is undetermined. The germline V and J ends were trimmed by 3 bases and 8 bases, with 8 bases remaining between them. The CDR3 consists of 13 residues. In germline, CDR1 is KGHSH, CDR2 LQKENI. CDR3: CASSPYTDSPLHF. CDR3 bases read: TGTGCCAGCTCACCTTATACGGATTCACCC. The full variable domain, with the rest looked up from reference TRBV18 and TRBJ1-6, is NAGVMQNPRHLVRRRGQEARLRCSPMKGHSHVYWYRQLPEEGLKFMVYLQKENIIDESGMPKERFSAEFPKEGPSILRIQQVVRGDSAAYFCASSPYTDSPLHFGNGTRLTVT.

On this clone: The read ends 3 residues before the CDR3 terminus; that terminus is restored from the germline J gene. The genes are TRBV7-8 and TRBJ1-2; possibly TRBD1 for D (5 bases). Per germline, CDR1 SGHVS and CDR2 FQNEAQ. Trimming took 1 base from V and 5 from J, leaving 11 bases between them. This CDR3 is built from 14 residues. CDR3 bases read: TGTGCCAGCAGCTTAGTCGGGGGGGTTTATGGC. This sequence encodes CASSLVGGVYG. The whole CDR3 region reads CASSLVGGVYGYTF. Full variable domain (outside the CDR3, taken from reference TRBV7-8 and TRBJ1-2): GAGVSQSPRYKVAKRGQDVALRCDPISGHVSLFWYQQALGQGPEFLTYFQNEAQLDKSGLPSDRFFAERPEGSVSTLKIQRTQQEDSAVYLCASSLVGGVYGYTFGSGTRLTVV.

Notes on this clone: The CDR3 goes on 3 residues after the read ends, and that part is filled in from the germline J gene. This chain joins TRBV18 and TRBJ2-7; TRBD2 matches at 7 bases. The trim removed 6 bases at V and 6 bases at J, leaving 5 bases unmatched. The CDR3 length is 12 residues. The germline CDR1 and CDR2 sequences are KGHSH and LQKENI. The sequenced part of the CDR3 DNA is TGTGCCAGCTCTCAGGGAGGGAGCGAG. Protein sequence: CASSQGGSE. In full, the CDR3 is CASSQGGSEQYF.